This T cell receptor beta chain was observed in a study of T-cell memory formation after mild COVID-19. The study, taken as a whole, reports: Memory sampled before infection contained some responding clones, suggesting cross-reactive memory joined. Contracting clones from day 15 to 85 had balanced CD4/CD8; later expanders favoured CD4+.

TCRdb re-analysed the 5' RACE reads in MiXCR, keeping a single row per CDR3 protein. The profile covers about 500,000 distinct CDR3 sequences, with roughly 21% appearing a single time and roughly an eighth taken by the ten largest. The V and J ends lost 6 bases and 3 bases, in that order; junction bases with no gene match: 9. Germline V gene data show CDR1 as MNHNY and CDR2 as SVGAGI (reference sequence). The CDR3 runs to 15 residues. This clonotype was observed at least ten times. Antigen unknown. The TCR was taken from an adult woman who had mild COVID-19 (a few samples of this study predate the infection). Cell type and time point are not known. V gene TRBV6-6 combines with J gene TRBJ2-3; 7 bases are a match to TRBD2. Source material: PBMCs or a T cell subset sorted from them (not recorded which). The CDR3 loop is CASREWGGVTDTQYF. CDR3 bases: TGTGCCAGCAGAGAATGGGGGGGAGTGACAGATACGCAGTATTTT.